This TCR beta chain was recorded in a study of glioma-infiltrating T cells after dendritic cell vaccination. Study-level points and caveats: TCR clonality showed no direct relationship with survival.

This clone was found a few times. The antigen remains unidentified. Trimming at V came to 4 bases and at J to 2 bases, leaving 10 bases not matched to a gene. The V gene's germline CDR1 is MNHNS and CDR2 SASEGT. The CDR3 extends over 17 amino acids. The PCR used 60 V beta and 13 J beta primers. Here immunoSEQ multiplex PCR was the method, and the copy in TCRdb shows in-frame clones only, minus some. Of just over 95,000 clones listed, approximately 80% were seen once; the top ten hold less than 7%. The chain recombines TRBV6-1 with TRBJ2-1; 8 bases match TRBD1. The source is a human donor with glioblastoma. The material sequenced was blood, taken before dendritic cell vaccination. CDR3 sequence (DNA): TGTGCCAGCAGTGTCGGATCGGACAGGGTCCCCTACAATGAGCAGTTCTTC. As protein: CASSVGSDRVPYNEQFF.